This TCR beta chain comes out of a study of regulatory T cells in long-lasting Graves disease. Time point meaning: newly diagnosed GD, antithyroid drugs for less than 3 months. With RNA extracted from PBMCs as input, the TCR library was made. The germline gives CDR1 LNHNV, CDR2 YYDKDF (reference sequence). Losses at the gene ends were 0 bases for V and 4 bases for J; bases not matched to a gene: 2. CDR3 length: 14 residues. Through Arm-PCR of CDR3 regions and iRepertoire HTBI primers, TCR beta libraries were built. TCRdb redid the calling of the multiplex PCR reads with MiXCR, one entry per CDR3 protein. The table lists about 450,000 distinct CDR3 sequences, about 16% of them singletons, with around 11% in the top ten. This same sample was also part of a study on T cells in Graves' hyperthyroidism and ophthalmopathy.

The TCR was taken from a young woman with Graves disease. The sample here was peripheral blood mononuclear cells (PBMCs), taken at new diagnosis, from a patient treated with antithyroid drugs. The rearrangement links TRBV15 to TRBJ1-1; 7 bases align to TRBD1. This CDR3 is CATSRERGPTEAFF. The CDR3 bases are TGTGCCACCAGCAGAGAAAGGGGGCCCACTGAAGCTTTCTTT.